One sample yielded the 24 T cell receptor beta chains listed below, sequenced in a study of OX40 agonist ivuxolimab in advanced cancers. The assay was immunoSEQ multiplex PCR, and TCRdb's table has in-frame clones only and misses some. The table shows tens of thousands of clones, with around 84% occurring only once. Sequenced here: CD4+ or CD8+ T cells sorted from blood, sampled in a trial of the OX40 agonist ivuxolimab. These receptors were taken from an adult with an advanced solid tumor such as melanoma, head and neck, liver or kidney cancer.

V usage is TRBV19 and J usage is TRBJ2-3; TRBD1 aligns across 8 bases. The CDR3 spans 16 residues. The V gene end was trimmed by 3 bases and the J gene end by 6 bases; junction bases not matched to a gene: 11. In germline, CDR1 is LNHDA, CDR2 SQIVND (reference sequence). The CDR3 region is CASSISGTGGTDTQYF. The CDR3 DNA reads TGTGCCAGTAGTATCTCCGGGACAGGAGGGACCGATACGCAGTATTTT. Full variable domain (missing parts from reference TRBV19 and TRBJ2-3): DGGITQSPKYLFRKEGQNVTLSCEQNLNHDAMYWYRQDPGQGLRLIYYSQIVNDFQKGDIAEGYSVSREKKESFPLTVTSAQKNPTAFYLCASSISGTGGTDTQYFGPGTRLTVL.

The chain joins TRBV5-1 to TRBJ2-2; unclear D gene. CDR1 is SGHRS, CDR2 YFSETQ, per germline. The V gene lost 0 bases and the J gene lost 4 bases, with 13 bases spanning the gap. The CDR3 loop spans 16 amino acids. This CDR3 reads CASSLDGPRTTGELFF. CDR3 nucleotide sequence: TGCGCCAGCAGCTTGGATGGCCCGAGGACCACCGGGGAGCTGTTTTTT.

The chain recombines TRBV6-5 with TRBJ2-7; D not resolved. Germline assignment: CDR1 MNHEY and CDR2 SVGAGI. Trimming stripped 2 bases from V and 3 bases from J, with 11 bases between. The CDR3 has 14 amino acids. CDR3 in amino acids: CASSYVRTGYEQYF. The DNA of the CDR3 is TGTGCCAGCAGTTACGTTCGCACTGGCTACGAGCAGTACTTC.

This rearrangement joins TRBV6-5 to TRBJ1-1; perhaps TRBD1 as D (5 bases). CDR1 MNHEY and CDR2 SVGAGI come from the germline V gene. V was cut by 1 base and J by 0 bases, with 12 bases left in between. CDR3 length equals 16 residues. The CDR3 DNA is TGTGCCAGCAGTTACTTCCAGGGCAGGCTGAACACTGAAGCTTTCTTT. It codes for CASSYFQGRLNTEAFF.

The DNA of the CDR3 is TGTGCCAGCAGTCCCGGGACAGTCAGCAATCAGCCCCAGCATTTT. This sequence encodes CASSPGTVSNQPQHF. This sequence joins TRBV28 and TRBJ1-5; 7 positions agree with TRBD1. V lost 5 bases to trimming and J lost 1 base; unmatched junction nucleotides: 5. Per the germline V gene, CDR1 is MDHEN and CDR2 is SYDVKM. This CDR3 has 15 residues.

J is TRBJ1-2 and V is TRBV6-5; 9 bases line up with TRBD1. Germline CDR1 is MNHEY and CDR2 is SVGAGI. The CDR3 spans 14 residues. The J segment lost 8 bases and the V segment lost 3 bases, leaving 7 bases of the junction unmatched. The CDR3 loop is CASSYETGGYGYTF. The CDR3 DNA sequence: TGTGCCAGCAGTTATGAGACAGGGGGATACGGCTACACCTTC.

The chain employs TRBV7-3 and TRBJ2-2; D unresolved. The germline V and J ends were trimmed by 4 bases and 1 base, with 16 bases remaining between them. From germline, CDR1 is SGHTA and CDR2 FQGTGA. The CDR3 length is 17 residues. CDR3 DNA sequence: TGTGCCAGCAGCTCTAAGGGCTCCATGGGGAACACCGGGGAGCTGTTTTTT. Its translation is CASSSKGSMGNTGELFF. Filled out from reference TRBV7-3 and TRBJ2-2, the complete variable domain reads GAGVSQTPSNKVTEKGKYVELRCDPISGHTALYWYRQSLGQGPEFLIYFQGTGAADDSGLPNDRFFAVRPEGSVSTLKIQRTERGDSAVYLCASSSKGSMGNTGELFFGEGSRLTVL.

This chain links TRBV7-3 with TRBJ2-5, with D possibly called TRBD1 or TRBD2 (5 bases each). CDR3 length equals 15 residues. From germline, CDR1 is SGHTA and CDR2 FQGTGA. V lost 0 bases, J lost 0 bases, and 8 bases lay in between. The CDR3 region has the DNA TGTGCCAGCAGCTTAACTCCGGGACACCAAGAGACCCAGTACTTC. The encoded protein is CASSLTPGHQETQYF.

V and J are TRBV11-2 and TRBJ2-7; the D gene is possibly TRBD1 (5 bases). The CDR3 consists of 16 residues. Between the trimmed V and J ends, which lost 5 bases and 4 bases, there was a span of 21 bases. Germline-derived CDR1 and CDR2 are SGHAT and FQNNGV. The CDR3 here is CASSAAWGQEAYEQYF. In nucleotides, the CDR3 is TGTGCCAGCAGCGCCGCCTGGGGCCAAGAGGCATACGAGCAGTACTTC.

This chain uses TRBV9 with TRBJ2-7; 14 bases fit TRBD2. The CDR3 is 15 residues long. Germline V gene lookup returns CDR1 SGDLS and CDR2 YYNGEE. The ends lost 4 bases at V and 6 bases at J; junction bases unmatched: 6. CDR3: CASSRLAGGFPEQYF. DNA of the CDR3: TGTGCCAGCAGCCGACTAGCGGGAGGGTTCCCCGAGCAGTACTTC.

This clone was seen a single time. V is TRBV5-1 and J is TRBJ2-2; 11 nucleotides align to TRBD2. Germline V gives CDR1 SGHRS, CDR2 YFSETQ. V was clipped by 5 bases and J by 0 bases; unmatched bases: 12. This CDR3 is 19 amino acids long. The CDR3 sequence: CASSWMDSSGGPNTGELFF. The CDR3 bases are TGCGCCAGCAGTTGGATGGATTCTAGCGGGGGGCCGAACACCGGGGAGCTGTTTTTT. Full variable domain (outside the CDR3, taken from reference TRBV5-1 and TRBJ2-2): KAGVTQTPRYLIKTRGQQVTLSCSPISGHRSVSWYQQTPGQGLQFLFEYFSETQRNKGNFPGRFSGRQFSNSRSEMNVSTLELGDSALYLCASSWMDSSGGPNTGELFFGEGSRLTVL.

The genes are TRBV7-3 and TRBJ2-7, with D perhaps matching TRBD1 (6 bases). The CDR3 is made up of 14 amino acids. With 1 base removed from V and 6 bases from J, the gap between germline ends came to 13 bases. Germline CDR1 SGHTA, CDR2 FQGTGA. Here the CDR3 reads CASSLIGGSGEQYF. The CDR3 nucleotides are TGTGCCAGCAGCTTAATAGGGGGTTCGGGCGAGCAGTACTTC.

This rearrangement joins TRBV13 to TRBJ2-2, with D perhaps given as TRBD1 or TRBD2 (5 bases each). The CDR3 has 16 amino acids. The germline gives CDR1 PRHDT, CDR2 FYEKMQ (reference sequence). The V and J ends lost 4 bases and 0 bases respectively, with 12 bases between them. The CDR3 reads CASSSLGTPNTGELFF. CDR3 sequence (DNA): TGTGCCAGCAGCTCGCTTGGGACCCCGAACACCGGGGAGCTGTTTTTT. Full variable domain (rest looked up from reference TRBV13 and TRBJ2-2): AAGVIQSPRHLIKEKRETATLKCYPIPRHDTVYWYQQGPGQDPQFLISFYEKMQSDKGSIPDRFSAQQFSDYHSELNMSSLELGDSALYFCASSSLGTPNTGELFFGEGSRLTVL.

The CDR3 DNA is TGTGCCAGCACCCTGGGGGACAGGAGAAATGAAGCTTTCTTT. This codes for CASTLGDRRNEAFF. The chain couples TRBV9 to TRBJ1-1, with 8 nucleotides matching TRBD1. V gave up 6 bases and J gave up 7 bases; unmatched junction bases: 11. CDR3 size: 14 residues. Germline CDR1 reads SGDLS; CDR2 reads YYNGEE.

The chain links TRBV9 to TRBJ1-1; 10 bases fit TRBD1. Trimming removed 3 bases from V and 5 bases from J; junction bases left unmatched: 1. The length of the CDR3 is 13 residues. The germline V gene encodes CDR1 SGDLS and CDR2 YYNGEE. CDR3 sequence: CASSGGQGTEAFF. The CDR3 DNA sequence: TGTGCCAGCAGCGGGGGACAGGGGACTGAAGCTTTCTTT. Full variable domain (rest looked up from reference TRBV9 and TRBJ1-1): DSGVTQTPKHLITATGQRVTLRCSPRSGDLSVYWYQQSLDQGLQFLIQYYNGEERAKGNILERFSAQQFPDLHSELNLSSLELGDSALYFCASSGGQGTEAFFGQGTRLTVV.

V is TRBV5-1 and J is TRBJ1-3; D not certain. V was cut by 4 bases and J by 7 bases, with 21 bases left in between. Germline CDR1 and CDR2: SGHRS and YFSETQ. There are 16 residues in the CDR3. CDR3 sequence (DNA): TGCGCCAGCAGCCAGACCGGGCCCACGGTTTACAACACCATATATTTT. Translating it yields CASSQTGPTVYNTIYF. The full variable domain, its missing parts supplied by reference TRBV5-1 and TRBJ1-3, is KAGVTQTPRYLIKTRGQQVTLSCSPISGHRSVSWYQQTPGQGLQFLFEYFSETQRNKGNFPGRFSGRQFSNSRSEMNVSTLELGDSALYLCASSQTGPTVYNTIYFGEGSWLTVV.

The CDR3 sequence: CASSPNPGVTDTQYF. The CDR3 DNA sequence: TGTGCCAGCAGCCCAAACCCCGGGGTCACAGATACGCAGTATTTT. The chain has TRBV9 and TRBJ2-3; D is possibly TRBD2 (5 bases). The CDR3 covers 15 residues. CDR1 is SGDLS and CDR2 is YYNGEE in the germline V gene. Trimming removed 4 bases from V and 2 bases from J, with 14 bases in between.

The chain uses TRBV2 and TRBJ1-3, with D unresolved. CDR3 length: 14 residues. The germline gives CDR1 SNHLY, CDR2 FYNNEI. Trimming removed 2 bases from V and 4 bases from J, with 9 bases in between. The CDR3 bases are TGTGCCAGCAGTGAAACAACTCGCGGAAACACCATATATTTT. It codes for CASSETTRGNTIYF.

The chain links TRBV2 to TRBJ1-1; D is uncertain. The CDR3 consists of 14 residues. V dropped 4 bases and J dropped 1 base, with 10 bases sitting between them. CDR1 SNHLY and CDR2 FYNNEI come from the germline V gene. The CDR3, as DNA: TGTGCCAGCAGTGTGAGGACCCAGAACACTGAAGCTTTCTTT. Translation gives CASSVRTQNTEAFF.

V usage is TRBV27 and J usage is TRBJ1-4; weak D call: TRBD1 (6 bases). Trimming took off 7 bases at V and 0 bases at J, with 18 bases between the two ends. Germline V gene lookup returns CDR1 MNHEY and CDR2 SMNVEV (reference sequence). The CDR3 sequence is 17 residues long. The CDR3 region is CASKGQRKGATNEKLFF. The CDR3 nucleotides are TGTGCCAGCAAAGGACAGCGAAAAGGAGCAACTAATGAAAAACTGTTTTTT.

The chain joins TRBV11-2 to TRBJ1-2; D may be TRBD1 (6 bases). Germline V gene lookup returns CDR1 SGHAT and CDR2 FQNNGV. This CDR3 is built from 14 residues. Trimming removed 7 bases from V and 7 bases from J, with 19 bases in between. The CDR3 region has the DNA TGTGCCAGCAACACCATACAGGGTAGGAGTGGCTACACCTTC. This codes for CASNTIQGRSGYTF.

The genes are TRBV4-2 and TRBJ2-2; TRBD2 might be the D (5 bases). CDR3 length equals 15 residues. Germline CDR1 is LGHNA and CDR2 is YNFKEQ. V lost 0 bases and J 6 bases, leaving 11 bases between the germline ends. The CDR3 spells CASSQETNPPGELFF. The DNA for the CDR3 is TGTGCCAGCAGCCAAGAGACTAATCCCCCCGGGGAGCTGTTTTTT.

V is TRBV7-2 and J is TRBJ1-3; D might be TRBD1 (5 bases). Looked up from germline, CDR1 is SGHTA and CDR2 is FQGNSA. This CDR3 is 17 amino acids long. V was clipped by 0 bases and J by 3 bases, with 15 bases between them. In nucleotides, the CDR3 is TGTGCCAGCAGCTTAGCGGGCTTTGGACATTTTGGAAACACCATATATTTT. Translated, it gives CASSLAGFGHFGNTIYF.

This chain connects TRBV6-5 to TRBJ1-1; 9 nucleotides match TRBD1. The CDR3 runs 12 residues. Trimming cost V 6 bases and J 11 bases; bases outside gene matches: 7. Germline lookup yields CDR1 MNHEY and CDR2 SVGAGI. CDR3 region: CASRTTGGRAFF. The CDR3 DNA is TGTGCCAGCAGGACAACAGGGGGCAGGGCTTTCTTT.